Below, 9 T cell receptor beta chains from the same sample are listed, as sequenced in a study of shared clonotypes between healthy human individuals. Profiled with immunoSEQ multiplex PCR; TCRdb holds only in-frame clones, not every one. The repertoire has more than 400,000 clones, 90% to 97% of them found once; the top ten carry 0.055% to 0.075%. Material: naive CD4+ T cells sorted from blood. The subset here: CD45RA+ positively selected. Receptor source: a woman aged 25 to 39 in good health.

The chain combines TRBV25-1 with TRBJ1-1, with a tentative D call TRBD1 (5 bases). In germline, CDR1 is MGHDK, CDR2 SYGVNS. V was cut by 4 bases and J by 1 base, with 13 bases left in between. CDR3 length: 15 amino acids. CDR3 sequence (DNA): TGTGCCAGCAGTGTCACAGGCCGTGGGAACACTGAAGCTTTCTTT. Translated, it gives CASSVTGRGNTEAFF.

This chain uses TRBV19 with TRBJ1-5; no clear D. The CDR3 runs to 14 residues. Trimming cost V 0 bases and J 0 bases, with 3 bases left between them. Germline V CDR1 and CDR2: LNHDA, SQIVND (reference sequence). CDR3 DNA: TGTGCCAGTAGTATAGAACCTAGCAATCAGCCCCAGCATTTT. Its protein product is CASSIEPSNQPQHF.

This clone was found once. The rearrangement links TRBV10-3 to TRBJ2-3; TRBD1 matches at 11 bases. Germline V gives CDR1 ENHRY, CDR2 SYGVKD. There are 15 residues in the CDR3. Germline trimming cut 5 bases from V and 4 bases from J; bases unmatched to any gene: 5. The CDR3 nucleotides are TGTGCCATCAGTAGGACAGGGGGCGGGGCAGATACGCAGTATTTT. Translating it yields CAISRTGGGADTQYF.

The chain couples TRBV5-8 to TRBJ2-1, with TRBD2 matching over 8 bases. V lost 5 bases to trimming and J lost 12 bases; unmatched junction nucleotides: 10. The CDR3 is 13 residues long. Looked up from germline, CDR1 is SGHTS and CDR2 is YDEGEE. The CDR3 DNA follows: TGTGCCAGCAGTCTCAAATCCGCGGGAGGGCAGTTCTTC. It codes for CASSLKSAGGQFF.

J is TRBJ2-7 and V is TRBV2, with D tentatively TRBD2 (5 bases). The germline CDR1 and CDR2 sequences are SNHLY and FYNNEI. The CDR3 is 12 residues long. Trimming pared 9 bases from V and 6 bases from J, leaving 15 bases between. The chain's CDR3 is CASEYRGSEQYF. CDR3 sequence (DNA): TGTGCCAGTGAGTATCGGGGAAGCGAGCAGTACTTC.

V is TRBV19 and J is TRBJ2-7, with D possibly matching TRBD1 (6 bases). V lost 5 bases to trimming and J lost 4 bases, with 12 bases between them. Germline CDR1 and CDR2: LNHDA and SQIVND (reference sequence). The CDR3 contains 13 residues. The CDR3 is CASSDGQRYEQYF. The CDR3 DNA reads as TGTGCCAGTAGTGACGGACAGAGGTACGAGCAGTACTTC. The full variable domain, in which reference TRBV19 and TRBJ2-7 provide the parts outside the CDR3, is DGGITQSPKYLFRKEGQNVTLSCEQNLNHDAMYWYRQDPGQGLRLIYYSQIVNDFQKGDIAEGYSVSREKKESFPLTVTSAQKNPTAFYLCASSDGQRYEQYFGPGTRLTVT.

This clone was recorded once. The rearrangement links TRBV5-1 to TRBJ2-1; 10 nucleotides line up with TRBD1. The trim removed 6 bases at V and 7 bases at J, leaving 10 bases unmatched. The germline gives CDR1 SGHRS, CDR2 YFSETQ. The CDR3 covers 15 residues. CDR3 protein: CASNPLPGQGNEQFF. The CDR3 DNA reads TGCGCCAGCAACCCATTACCGGGACAGGGGAATGAGCAGTTCTTC.

The V gene is TRBV5-6, the J gene TRBJ1-1; D is uncertain. The germline CDR1 and CDR2 sequences are SGHDT and YYEEEE. Trimming removed 2 bases from V and 1 base from J, with 9 bases in between. The CDR3 has 14 residues. The CDR3 is CASSFLHGNTEAFF. The CDR3 DNA follows: TGTGCCAGCAGCTTTTTACACGGGAACACTGAAGCTTTCTTT.

The chain joins TRBV28 to TRBJ1-2; unclear D gene. CDR3 length: 12 amino acids. Deletions cut 2 bases from V and 7 bases from J, with 8 bases between. Germline V gene sequence: CDR1 MDHEN, CDR2 SYDVKM. As DNA, the CDR3 is TGTGCCAGCAGTTTAGGTCCTTCTGGCTACACCTTC. Protein product: CASSLGPSGYTF.